This T cell receptor beta chain was sequenced during a study of T-cell reconstitution after alpha-beta-depleted transplantation in children. Regarding this clonotype: What it recognizes is unknown.

The authors prepared the TCRbeta library with unique molecular identifiers. TCRdb passed the PCR reads through MiXCR, listing each CDR3 protein once. In the table there are approximately 350,000 distinct CDR3 sequences, around 15% of which are singletons. Points from the study as a whole: Surviving thymic progenitors and recipient T cells were the source of high TCRbeta diversity at day 60 in some patients. Reports say that about two months after transplant, the alpha-beta T cells came out of several hundred graft clones that had expanded.

Germline-derived CDR1 and CDR2 are MNHEY and SVGEGT. The CDR3 runs to 15 residues. V gave up 2 bases and J gave up 4 bases, with 12 bases separating them. The V gene is TRBV6-2 or TRBV6-3, the J gene TRBJ2-1; D may be TRBD2 (6 bases). The sequence derives from a male patient aged 2 to 10 who had a stem cell transplant for acute lymphoblastic leukemia, so the T cells may come from the graft donor. The sequences come from PBMCs, mostly from graft donor cells, collected 360 days after TCRalphabeta/CD19-depleted stem cell transplant. CDR3 protein: CASSYLGGRYNEQFF. The CDR3, as DNA: TGTGCCAGCAGTTACCTCGGAGGGAGGTACAATGAGCAGTTCTTC.